The 17 T cell receptor beta chains given below trace back to one sample, sequenced in a study of cytomegalovirus exposure and HLA in healthy donors. PCR amplification relied on 60 Vbeta primers (plus 13 Jbeta primers). Assay used: immunoSEQ multiplex PCR; TCRdb lists only in-frame clones, some missing. The table has roughly 200,000 clones, about 80% seen once. Specimen: PBMCs. Every receptor here comes from a woman aged 25 to 39 in good health and CMV-seronegative.

The chain carries TRBV5-1 and TRBJ2-1; TRBD2 matches 12 bases. V dropped 5 bases and J dropped 3; count of bases not matched to a gene: 6. CDR3 length: 16 amino acids. Looked up from germline, CDR1 is SGHRS and CDR2 is YFSETQ. DNA for the CDR3: TGCGCCAGCAGTCACGGACTAGCGGGAAGCTACAATGAGCAGTTCTTC. Its translation: CASSHGLAGSYNEQFF.

This rearrangement joins TRBV2 to TRBJ2-5; 14 bases fit TRBD2. CDR1 is SNHLY and CDR2 is FYNNEI in the germline V gene. The junction had 11 bases not matched to a gene; V was cut back by 5 bases and J by 0 bases. The CDR3 loop spans 19 amino acids. CDR3 sequence reads: CASSRNGLAGGEDQETQYF. As DNA, the CDR3 is TGTGCCAGCAGTAGAAATGGACTAGCGGGAGGAGAGGACCAAGAGACCCAGTACTTC.

This chain uses TRBV18 with TRBJ2-2; 8 bases are a match to TRBD1. Per the germline V gene, CDR1 is KGHSH and CDR2 is LQKENI. The CDR3 runs to 16 residues. V was pared by 3 bases and J by 4 bases, with 7 bases of the junction left unmatched. The DNA of the CDR3 is TGTGCCAGCTCACCGACGGGACAGGATAGCACCGGGGAGCTGTTTTTT. It encodes CASSPTGQDSTGELFF.

The chain joins TRBV5-1 to TRBJ2-7; D is undetermined. CDR1 and CDR2 from the germline V gene are SGHRS and YFSETQ. Trimming took off 4 bases at V and 9 bases at J, with 17 bases between the two ends. The CDR3 is 13 amino acids. The DNA of the CDR3 is TGCGCCAGCAGCCCAATTGATCTACGAGGGCAGTACTTC. It specifies CASSPIDLRGQYF.

V usage is TRBV30 and J usage is TRBJ2-5; unclear D gene. Germline CDR1 reads GTSNPN; CDR2 reads SVGIG (reference sequence). The V and J ends lost 2 bases and 5 bases respectively, with 12 bases between them. CDR3 length equals 13 residues. The CDR3 nucleotides are TGTGCCTGGAGTCCTACAGTCGAGGAGACCCAGTACTTC. This translates into CAWSPTVEETQYF. Supplemented by reference TRBV30 and TRBJ2-5, the full variable domain reads SQTIHQWPATLVQPVGSPLSLECTVEGTSNPNLYWYRQAAGRGLQLLFYSVGIGQISSEVPQNLSASRPQDRQFILSSKKLLLSDSGFYLCAWSPTVEETQYFGPGTRLLVL.

The rearrangement joins TRBV29-1 to TRBJ2-5; D perhaps matches TRBD1 (6 bases). The germline V gene has CDR1 SQVTM and CDR2 ANQGSEA. This CDR3 contains 12 residues. Trimming took 7 bases from V and 5 from J, leaving 14 bases between them. CDR3 bases: TGCAGCGCTGTGGGGGCCGGGGAGACCCAGTACTTC. Protein product: CSAVGAGETQYF.

V gene TRBV7-9 combines with J gene TRBJ1-2; possibly TRBD1 for D (5 bases). V lost 1 base and J lost 2, with 11 bases in between. The length of the CDR3 is 15 residues. Looked up from germline, CDR1 is SEHNR and CDR2 is FQNEAQ (reference sequence). The DNA for the CDR3 is TGTGCCAGCAGCTTAGGTACAGGTACCAACTATGGCTACACCTTC. Protein: CASSLGTGTNYGYTF.

The chain couples TRBV9 to TRBJ2-5; D may be TRBD2 (6 bases). The V and J ends lost 0 bases and 2 bases respectively, with 14 bases between them. This CDR3 region has 16 residues. The V gene's germline CDR1 is SGDLS and CDR2 YYNGEE. This CDR3 reads CASSVAPAGKQETQYF. CDR3 bases: TGTGCCAGCAGCGTAGCGCCAGCGGGCAAACAAGAGACCCAGTACTTC.

This chain links TRBV5-1 with TRBJ2-3; no firm D call. V was shortened by 0 bases and J by 2 bases, with 13 bases between the two germline ends. The CDR3 consists of 16 residues. CDR1 is SGHRS, CDR2 YFSETQ, per germline. The CDR3 DNA reads TGCGCCAGCAGCTTGGTTCAAGACAAATCCACAGATACGCAGTATTTT. This gives the protein CASSLVQDKSTDTQYF.

A word on this clone: Other DNA sequences within the sample encode an identical CDR3. This chain connects TRBV6-5 to TRBJ2-1; 9 bases align to TRBD2. V shed 9 bases and J 9 bases; nucleotides not matched to a gene: 12. This CDR3 has 14 amino acids. Germline CDR1 and CDR2: MNHEY and SVGAGI. The CDR3 protein is CASRGGLAVPEQFF. CDR3 nucleotide sequence: TGTGCCAGTAGGGGGGGACTAGCCGTTCCTGAGCAGTTCTTC.

The chain joins TRBV29-1 to TRBJ2-3; TRBD2 matches 14 bases. Losses at the gene ends were 3 bases for V and 2 bases for J; bases not matched to a gene: 7. Germline V gives CDR1 SQVTM, CDR2 ANQGSEA. The CDR3 is 17 amino acids. For the CDR3, the DNA is TGCAGCGTTGACGGACTAGCGGGAGGCCCAATCACAGATACGCAGTATTTT. It specifies CSVDGLAGGPITDTQYF.

The rearrangement links TRBV6-1 to TRBJ1-3; 11 positions match TRBD1. Germline CDR1 reads MNHNS; CDR2 reads SASEGT. The CDR3 sequence is 14 residues long. V trimming: 6 bases; J trimming: 4 bases; junction bases outside the gene matches: 2. DNA of the CDR3: TGTGCCAGCAGGGACAGGGGGCGAGGAAACACCATATATTTT. It specifies CASRDRGRGNTIYF.

This clone turned up a few times. The rearrangement uses TRBV5-1 and TRBJ2-5, with TRBD2 matching over 10 bases. Germline assignment: CDR1 SGHRS and CDR2 YFSETQ. This CDR3 region has 14 residues. V shed 4 bases and J 2 bases; nucleotides not matched to a gene: 2. As DNA, the CDR3 is TGCGCCAGCAGCCCGACTAGCGGGCAAGAGACCCAGTACTTC. Encoded protein: CASSPTSGQETQYF. Filled out from reference TRBV5-1 and TRBJ2-5, the complete variable domain reads KAGVTQTPRYLIKTRGQQVTLSCSPISGHRSVSWYQQTPGQGLQFLFEYFSETQRNKGNFPGRFSGRQFSNSRSEMNVSTLELGDSALYLCASSPTSGQETQYFGPGTRLLVL.

The CDR3 bases are TGCGCCAGCAGCTTCTCTGGGACTACAGACTACAATGAGCAGTTCTTC. It codes for CASSFSGTTDYNEQFF. The chain has TRBV5-1 and TRBJ2-1; TRBD2 agrees at 7 bases. The CDR3 is 16 amino acids. V gave up 2 bases and J gave up 3 bases; unmatched junction bases: 8. Germline CDR1 and CDR2: SGHRS and YFSETQ.

The chain has TRBV5-4 and TRBJ2-5, with D uncertain. Germline CDR1 is SGHNT and CDR2 is YYREEE (reference sequence). CDR3 length: 14 amino acids. Between the trimmed V and J ends, which lost 5 bases and 3 bases, there was a span of 14 bases. This CDR3 is CASRFKSEEETQYF. The DNA of the CDR3 is TGTGCCAGCAGGTTCAAGTCAGAGGAAGAGACCCAGTACTTC.

The V gene is TRBV5-1, the J gene TRBJ1-1; D is possibly TRBD1 (5 bases). Germline CDR1 SGHRS, CDR2 YFSETQ. V was pared by 4 bases and J by 11 bases, with 15 bases between. The CDR3 has 12 residues. CDR3 sequence: CASSRGVGWAFF. CDR3 nucleotide sequence: TGCGCCAGCAGCCGGGGGGTCGGGTGGGCTTTCTTT.

The chain recombines TRBV7-2 with TRBJ1-5; 7 bases agree with TRBD1. Looked up from germline, CDR1 is SGHTA and CDR2 is FQGNSA. The CDR3 runs 17 residues. V trimming: 3 bases; J trimming: 6 bases; junction bases outside the gene matches: 14. The CDR3 sequence is CASSFAGGLTGVQPQHF. DNA of the CDR3: TGTGCCAGCAGCTTTGCGGGAGGGCTAACAGGGGTTCAGCCCCAGCATTTT.